The 21 T cell receptor beta chains in this list originate from one sample, sequenced in a study of T cells in localized non-small cell lung cancer. Some clones are missing from TCRdb's copy, which holds only in-frame ones; the method was immunoSEQ multiplex PCR. In the table there are about 3,100 clones, approximately 20% of which are singletons. The sample here was lung tumor tissue, taken before any cancer treatment. The receptors here all came from a man aged 35 to 70 with stage I squamous cell lung carcinoma.

This chain links TRBV11-3 with TRBJ2-2; a weak D match, TRBD2 (7 bases). The V and J ends lost 1 base and 4 bases respectively, with 10 bases between them. Germline V CDR1 and CDR2: SGHNT, YENEEA. CDR3 length: 15 residues. The DNA for the CDR3 is TGTGCCAGCAGCTTAGTGGGGGGGCCCACCGGGGAGCTGTTTTTT. Protein sequence: CASSLVGGPTGELFF.

This clone has more than one count but fewer than ten. The J gene is TRBJ2-7, the V gene TRBV11-3, with a possible D match to TRBD1 (5 bases). In germline, CDR1 is SGHNT, CDR2 YENEEA. Trimming left V 1 base short and J 2 bases short, with 9 bases between. The CDR3 has 14 amino acids. DNA for the CDR3: TGTGCCAGCAGCTTAGTTCAGGGCCCCTACGAGCAGTACTTC. It codes for CASSLVQGPYEQYF.

This clone was counted a few times. V usage is TRBV11-3 and J usage is TRBJ1-2; 11 bases are shared with TRBD1. The CDR3 runs 14 residues. Germline V gene sequence: CDR1 SGHNT, CDR2 YENEEA. With 3 bases clipped from V and 5 bases from J, the junction kept 2 bases outside the gene matches. CDR3 sequence reads: CASSFGTGGYGYTF. The CDR3 DNA follows: TGTGCCAGCAGCTTCGGGACAGGGGGGTATGGCTACACCTTC.

The J gene is TRBJ1-2, the V gene TRBV11-3, with a tentative D call TRBD1 (6 bases). CDR1 SGHNT and CDR2 YENEEA come from the germline V gene. Trimming took off 5 bases at V and 4 bases at J, with 17 bases between the two ends. This CDR3 is 15 amino acids long. In nucleotides, the CDR3 is TGTGCCAGCAGCCCGCCCACAGGGAACCCCTATGGCTACACCTTC. This codes for CASSPPTGNPYGYTF.

This clone is deemed large. The J gene is TRBJ2-3, the V gene TRBV15; 8 nucleotides align to TRBD2. V was clipped by 5 bases and J by 8 bases; unmatched bases: 12. The CDR3 loop spans 15 amino acids. CDR1 is LNHNV and CDR2 is YYDKDF in the germline V gene (reference sequence). CDR3 in DNA: TGTGCCACCAGCGACGGGGGGGCCGGGTCGGCTACGCAGTATTTT. Its protein is CATSDGGAGSATQYF.

This clone came up a few times. This chain uses TRBV4-1 with TRBJ1-1, with a possible D match to TRBD1 (6 bases). This CDR3 spans 17 amino acids. The germline V gene encodes CDR1 MGHRA and CDR2 YSYEKL. Trimming took 1 base from V and 0 from J, leaving 15 bases between them. The CDR3 spells CASSQGRGGNMNTEAFF. The CDR3 coding sequence is TGCGCCAGCAGCCAAGGGAGAGGGGGGAACATGAACACTGAAGCTTTCTTT.

This rearrangement joins TRBV19 to TRBJ1-2; TRBD1 agrees at 7 bases. V was clipped by 7 bases and J by 8 bases; unmatched bases: 19. CDR3 size: 16 residues. Germline V gene data show CDR1 as LNHDA and CDR2 as SQIVND (reference sequence). The CDR3: CASTPGPRGGAYGYTF. CDR3 DNA: TGTGCCAGTACCCCAGGGCCCAGAGGGGGCGCGTACGGCTACACCTTC. Full variable domain (remainder filled in from reference TRBV19 and TRBJ1-2): DGGITQSPKYLFRKEGQNVTLSCEQNLNHDAMYWYRQDPGQGLRLIYYSQIVNDFQKGDIAEGYSVSREKKESFPLTVTSAQKNPTAFYLCASTPGPRGGAYGYTFGSGTRLTVV.

This clone was observed a few times. The rearrangement uses TRBV6-8 and TRBJ1-2; 9 bases are a match to TRBD1. This CDR3 has 13 residues. The germline gives CDR1 MNHGY, CDR2 SAAAGT. The V gene end was trimmed by 5 bases and the J gene end by 5 bases; junction bases not matched to a gene: 3. The CDR3 loop is CASSGGTGYGYTF. The CDR3 DNA follows: TGTGCCAGCAGTGGCGGGACAGGGTATGGCTACACCTTC.

Judged by abundance, this clone is large. V and J are TRBV11-3 and TRBJ2-3; 14 bases line up with TRBD2. The CDR3 consists of 17 residues. Per germline, CDR1 SGHNT and CDR2 YENEEA. Trimming cost V 5 bases and J 9 bases; bases outside gene matches: 13. Written as DNA, the CDR3 is TGTGCCAGCAGCCCCTCCCCGGGACTAGCGGGGGTTTCCACGCAGTATTTT. This codes for CASSPSPGLAGVSTQYF. The full variable domain, completed using reference TRBV11-3 and TRBJ2-3, is EAGVVQSPRYKIIEKKQPVAFWCNPISGHNTLYWYLQNLGQGPELLIRYENEEAVDDSQLPKDRFSAERLKGVDSTLKIQPAELGDSAVYLCASSPSPGLAGVSTQYFGPGTRLTVL.

The gene calls are TRBV28 and TRBJ1-2; D ambiguous. This CDR3 spans 13 amino acids. Looked up from germline, CDR1 is MDHEN and CDR2 is SYDVKM. Between the trimmed V and J ends, which lost 4 bases and 5 bases, there was a span of 11 bases. The CDR3 region has the DNA TGTGCCAGCAGTTCCGTCCTGGATTATGGCTACACCTTC. Translation: CASSSVLDYGYTF.

By share of the sample, this clone is large (0.1 to 1%). The chain is built from TRBV11-3 and TRBJ1-4, with D perhaps TRBD1 (5 bases). Germline V gene data show CDR1 as SGHNT and CDR2 as YENEEA. The CDR3 sequence is 14 residues long. V was trimmed by 6 bases and J by 7 bases, leaving 15 bases between them. The CDR3 coding sequence is TGTGCCAGCAGTTCGACAGCCCTATTTGAAAAACTGTTTTTT. Amino acids: CASSSTALFEKLFF.

This clone was detected many times. The gene calls are TRBV11-3 and TRBJ1-1; 8 bases map to TRBD1. The CDR3 extends over 15 amino acids. CDR1 is SGHNT, CDR2 YENEEA, per germline. The ends lost 5 bases at V and 0 bases at J; junction bases unmatched: 5. In nucleotides, the CDR3 is TGTGCCAGCAGCCCACAGGGGGGGATGAACACTGAAGCTTTCTTT. Residues: CASSPQGGMNTEAFF.

This clone was seen a handful of times. The chain has TRBV11-3 and TRBJ2-2, with D unresolved. Per the germline V gene, CDR1 is SGHNT and CDR2 is YENEEA. V shed 5 bases and J shed 4 bases, with 14 bases lying between them. There are 15 residues in the CDR3. CDR3 DNA: TGTGCCAGCAGCGCGACGGGTCCCAGCACCGGGGAGCTGTTTTTT. Translating it yields CASSATGPSTGELFF.

This chain joins TRBV19 and TRBJ2-5; possible D gene TRBD2, 6 bases. The V and J ends lost 8 bases and 5 bases respectively, with 15 bases between them. The CDR3 runs 13 residues. Germline V lookup: CDR1 LNHDA, CDR2 SQIVND (reference sequence). The CDR3 sequence: CASADGGGETQYF. In DNA form, the CDR3 reads TGTGCCAGTGCGGACGGTGGGGGGGAGACCCAGTACTTC.

This clone was counted only a few times. The chain is built from TRBV4-1 and TRBJ1-3; D might be TRBD1 (6 bases). The ends were cut back, 4 bases at V and 2 bases at J, with 27 bases in the middle. This CDR3 spans 20 amino acids. Germline V CDR1 and CDR2: MGHRA, YSYEKL. The CDR3: CASSPGGGVGRWFTGNTIYF. The CDR3 coding sequence is TGCGCCAGCAGCCCAGGTGGGGGCGTCGGGCGCTGGTTTACTGGAAACACCATATATTTT.

This chain uses TRBV28 with TRBJ1-2, with 9 nucleotides matching TRBD1. CDR1 is MDHEN, CDR2 SYDVKM, per germline. CDR3 length: 16 residues. The junction had 10 bases not matched to a gene; V was cut back by 5 bases and J by 3 bases. CDR3 protein: CASSLLRTGVDYGYTF. The DNA of the CDR3 is TGTGCCAGCAGTCTTCTCCGGACAGGGGTGGACTATGGCTACACCTTC.

This clone came up a few times. The genes are TRBV2 and TRBJ2-2; possible D gene TRBD2, 7 bases. Trimming left V 3 bases short and J 1 base short, with 15 bases between. From germline, CDR1 is SNHLY and CDR2 FYNNEI. The CDR3 length is 17 residues. The CDR3 nucleotides read TGTGCCAGCAGTGATGTGAGGGGGGGCCTGAACACCGGGGAGCTGTTTTTT. It is translated as CASSDVRGGLNTGELFF.

This clone is medium-sized by share. The chain uses TRBV9 and TRBJ2-5; 8 bases fit TRBD2. The V segment lost 4 bases and the J segment 3 bases; nucleotides outside the gene matches: 5. This CDR3 is built from 14 residues. CDR1 is SGDLS and CDR2 is YYNGEE in the germline V gene. The CDR3 sequence is CASSLAGHKETQYF. Written as DNA, the CDR3 is TGTGCCAGCAGCTTAGCGGGGCATAAAGAGACCCAGTACTTC.

V gene TRBV11-3 combines with J gene TRBJ2-2; D uncertain. This CDR3 contains 14 residues. Germline V gives CDR1 SGHNT, CDR2 YENEEA. V lost 2 bases and J 3 bases, leaving 7 bases between the germline ends. CDR3: CASSLTQDTGELFF. The CDR3 coding sequence is TGTGCCAGCAGCTTAACGCAGGACACCGGGGAGCTGTTTTTT.

The chain is built from TRBV6-8 and TRBJ2-7; no definite D call. The CDR3 has 14 amino acids. V was trimmed by 5 bases and J by 5 bases, leaving 16 bases between them. The germline V gene encodes CDR1 MNHGY and CDR2 SAAAGT. This CDR3 is CASSDPGPVDEQYF. The CDR3 DNA is TGTGCCAGCAGTGACCCCGGGCCGGTGGACGAGCAGTACTTC.

This clone has just a few counts. The rearrangement uses TRBV9 and TRBJ1-1, with TRBD1 identical over 7 bases. The CDR3 totals 13 residues. Germline-derived CDR1 and CDR2 are SGDLS and YYNGEE. Trimming at V came to 10 bases and at J to 1 base, leaving 7 bases not matched to a gene. DNA for the CDR3: TGTGCCGTACAGGGGCCACCGAACACTGAAGCTTTCTTT. It specifies CAVQGPPNTEAFF.